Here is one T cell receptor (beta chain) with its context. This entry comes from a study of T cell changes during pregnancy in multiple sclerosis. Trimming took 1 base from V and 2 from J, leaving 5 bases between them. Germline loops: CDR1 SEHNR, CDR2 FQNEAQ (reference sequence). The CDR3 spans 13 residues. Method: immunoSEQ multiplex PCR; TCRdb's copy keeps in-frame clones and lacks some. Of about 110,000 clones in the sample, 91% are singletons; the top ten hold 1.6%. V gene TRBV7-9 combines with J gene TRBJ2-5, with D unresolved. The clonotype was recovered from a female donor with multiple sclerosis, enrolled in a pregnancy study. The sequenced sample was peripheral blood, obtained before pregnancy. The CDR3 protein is CASSLGVQETQYF. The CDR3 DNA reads TGTGCCAGCAGCTTAGGAGTTCAAGAGACCCAGTACTTC. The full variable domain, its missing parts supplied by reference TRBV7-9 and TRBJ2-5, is DTGVSQNPRHKITKRGQNVTFRCDPISEHNRLYWYRQTLGQGPEFLTYFQNEAQLEKSRLLSDRFSAERPKGSFSTLEIQRTEQGDSAMYLCASSLGVQETQYFGPGTRLLVL.